This passage covers 17 T cell receptor beta chains from one sample sequenced in a study of T cell repertoires in cytomegalovirus infection. In TCRdb, the reads were re-called with MiXCR into one record per CDR3 protein. The table shows approximately 300,000 distinct CDR3 sequences, with roughly 25% occurring only once. For these receptors, no antigen is known. The sequencing used cultured PBMCs, collected from culture after CMV antigen stimulation. The receptor set was obtained from a human donor in good health (CMV status not recorded). Some clones in this sample may be carry-over from other donors' samples.

The rearrangement uses TRBV20-1 and TRBJ2-5, with a possible D match to TRBD2 (6 bases). V lost 3 bases and J lost 4, with 15 bases in between. CDR1 and CDR2 (germline): DFQATT, SNEGSKA (reference sequence). CDR3 length equals 14 residues. CDR3 region: CSASPAGRAETQYF. The CDR3 nucleotides read TGCAGTGCTAGTCCCGCCGGGAGAGCAGAGACCCAGTACTTC.

This clonotype was found a few times. The chain carries TRBV6-2 or TRBV6-3 and TRBJ2-6, with D perhaps matching TRBD2 (5 bases). Germline V gene sequence: CDR1 MNHEY, CDR2 SVGEGT. The CDR3 consists of 19 residues. V was trimmed by 4 bases and J by 0 bases, leaving 19 bases between them. The CDR3 sequence: CASSSLKLGSLSGANVLTF. As DNA, the CDR3 is TGTGCCAGCAGTTCTCTAAAACTAGGTTCACTCTCTGGGGCCAACGTCCTGACTTTC.

The chain links TRBV7-8 to TRBJ1-1, with D uncertain. The V and J ends lost 3 bases and 6 bases respectively, with 11 bases between them. CDR3 length equals 13 residues. The germline V gene encodes CDR1 SGHVS and CDR2 FQNEAQ. For the CDR3, the DNA is TGTGCCAGCAGCTTGCTGGGGTCCCCTGAAGCTTTCTTT. It encodes CASSLLGSPEAFF.

The chain uses TRBV11-3 and TRBJ2-7; 8 nucleotides align to TRBD2. The CDR3 is 14 amino acids. Germline trimming cut 1 base from V and 2 bases from J; bases unmatched to any gene: 1. Germline V gene lookup returns CDR1 SGHNT and CDR2 YENEEA. Here the CDR3 reads CASSLGSGAYEQYV. The CDR3 coding sequence is TGTGCCAGCAGCTTAGGTAGCGGGGCCTACGAGCAGTACGTC.

Only a few counts were recorded for this clonotype. The chain links TRBV19 to TRBJ2-1; 11 positions match TRBD2. CDR1 and CDR2 (germline): LNHDA, SQIVND (reference sequence). The CDR3 runs to 17 residues. With 5 bases clipped from V and 0 bases from J, the junction kept 6 bases outside the gene matches. The CDR3 is CASSPRLAGSSYNEQFF. The CDR3 DNA sequence: TGTGCCAGTAGTCCCCGACTAGCGGGAAGCTCCTACAATGAGCAGTTCTTC.

This clonotype was counted only a few times. This chain uses TRBV20-1 with TRBJ2-3; perhaps TRBD2 as D (6 bases). Looked up from germline, CDR1 is DFQATT and CDR2 is SNEGSKA (reference sequence). The V end was cut by 3 bases, the J end by 4 bases, with 11 bases between. This CDR3 is 13 amino acids long. CDR3 loop: CSASSGLPDTQYF. In nucleotides, the CDR3 is TGCAGTGCTAGCTCGGGACTTCCAGATACGCAGTATTTT.

In its sample, this clonotype was seen once. The chain combines TRBV4-3 with TRBJ2-3; D is perhaps TRBD1 (6 bases). The germline CDR1 and CDR2 sequences are LGHNA and YSLEER. The CDR3 consists of 14 residues. V lost 0 bases to trimming and J lost 6 bases, with 10 bases between them. The CDR3 loop reads CASSQDRGYDTQYF. In nucleotides, the CDR3 is TGCGCCAGCAGCCAAGATAGGGGGTATGATACGCAGTATTTT.

This sequence joins TRBV27 and TRBJ2-1; 11 nucleotides agree with TRBD2. The V gene's germline CDR1 is MNHEY and CDR2 SMNVEV (reference sequence). V was clipped by 6 bases and J by 3 bases; unmatched bases: 4. This CDR3 spans 15 amino acids. The CDR3 region is CASRGLAANYNEQFF. CDR3 coding DNA: TGTGCCAGCAGGGGACTAGCGGCGAACTACAATGAGCAGTTCTTC.

The gene calls are TRBV19 and TRBJ2-3; D gene ambiguous. The CDR3 loop spans 13 amino acids. Germline CDR1 LNHDA, CDR2 SQIVND (reference sequence). The ends were cut back, 5 bases at V and 2 bases at J, with 8 bases in the middle. This CDR3 is CASSAVHTDTQYF. The CDR3 DNA sequence: TGTGCCAGTAGTGCCGTGCACACAGATACGCAGTATTTT.

V and J are TRBV4-1 and TRBJ1-1; 7 positions match TRBD1. The trim removed 7 bases at V and 0 bases at J, leaving 2 bases unmatched. The CDR3 sequence is 13 residues long. The germline CDR1 and CDR2 sequences are MGHRA and YSYEKL. The CDR3 DNA reads as TGCGCCAGCACCGACAGGGTGAACACTGAAGCTTTCTTT. Translation gives CASTDRVNTEAFF.

The V call is TRBV12-3 or TRBV12-4, the J call TRBJ1-4; possibly TRBD1 for D (5 bases). The CDR3 loop spans 13 amino acids. Trimming left V 0 bases short and J 11 bases short, with 10 bases between. This CDR3 is CASSLAVGGKLFF. The CDR3 nucleotides are TGTGCCAGCAGTTTAGCGGTCGGGGGGAAACTGTTTTTT.

The gene calls are TRBV5-1 and TRBJ2-1; D not resolved. The V end lost 0 bases, the J end lost 2 bases, and 6 bases lay between the germline ends. In germline, CDR1 is SGHRS, CDR2 YFSETQ. CDR3 length: 14 amino acids. For the CDR3, the DNA is TGCGCCAGCAGCTTGGATCCAGCCTACAATGAGCAGTTCTTC. Its protein product is CASSLDPAYNEQFF.

In this sample, this clonotype turned up a few times. The chain couples TRBV19 to TRBJ1-6; 8 bases are shared with TRBD1. Trimming removed 9 bases from V and 7 bases from J; junction bases left unmatched: 14. CDR3 size: 16 residues. The germline V gene has CDR1 LNHDA and CDR2 SQIVND (reference sequence). The CDR3 nucleotides read TGTGCCAGCGACTCCTCCGGGACAGGATTCAATTCACCCCTCCACTTT. Protein: CASDSSGTGFNSPLHF.

This clonotype occurred once. The rearrangement links TRBV28 to TRBJ2-1; 9 nucleotides line up with TRBD2. This CDR3 comprises 13 residues. The germline V gene encodes CDR1 MDHEN and CDR2 SYDVKM. After removal of 10 bases from V and 4 bases from J, the junction contained 5 bases not matched to a gene. The CDR3 sequence is CAIQTSGYNEQFF. CDR3 in DNA: TGTGCCATACAGACTAGCGGATACAATGAGCAGTTCTTC. Supplemented by reference TRBV28 and TRBJ2-1, the full variable domain reads DVKVTQSSRYLVKRTGEKVFLECVQDMDHENMFWYRQDPGLGLRLIYFSYDVKMKEKGDIPEGYSVSREKKERFSLILESASTNQTSMYLCAIQTSGYNEQFFGPGTRLTVL.

This clonotype was counted at least ten times. The chain is built from TRBV29-1 and TRBJ1-2; a weak D match, TRBD1 (5 bases). Germline lookup yields CDR1 SQVTM and CDR2 ANQGSEA. V was shortened by 0 bases and J by 3 bases, with 11 bases between the two germline ends. The CDR3 is 14 residues long. The chain's CDR3 is CSVEDLVRDYGYTF. CDR3 nucleotide sequence: TGCAGCGTTGAAGATCTCGTCAGGGACTATGGCTACACCTTC.

The gene calls are TRBV20-1 and TRBJ2-1, with 10 bases identical to TRBD1. CDR1 and CDR2 from the germline V gene are DFQATT and SNEGSKA (reference sequence). This CDR3 is 15 amino acids long. J gave up 10 bases and V 6 bases, and 15 bases lay outside the gene matches. DNA for the CDR3: TGCAGTGCAGGCCCCCCGACAGGGGGCGAATCCGAGCAGTTCTTC. Protein sequence: CSAGPPTGGESEQFF.

J is TRBJ1-3 and V is TRBV20-1, with D perhaps TRBD1 (5 bases). CDR3 length: 14 amino acids. Germline CDR1 DFQATT, CDR2 SNEGSKA (reference sequence). With 0 bases removed from V and 2 bases from J, the gap between germline ends came to 8 bases. In nucleotides, the CDR3 is TGCAGTGCTAGAGATGAAGGGGCTGGAAACACCATATATTTT. Its protein is CSARDEGAGNTIYF.